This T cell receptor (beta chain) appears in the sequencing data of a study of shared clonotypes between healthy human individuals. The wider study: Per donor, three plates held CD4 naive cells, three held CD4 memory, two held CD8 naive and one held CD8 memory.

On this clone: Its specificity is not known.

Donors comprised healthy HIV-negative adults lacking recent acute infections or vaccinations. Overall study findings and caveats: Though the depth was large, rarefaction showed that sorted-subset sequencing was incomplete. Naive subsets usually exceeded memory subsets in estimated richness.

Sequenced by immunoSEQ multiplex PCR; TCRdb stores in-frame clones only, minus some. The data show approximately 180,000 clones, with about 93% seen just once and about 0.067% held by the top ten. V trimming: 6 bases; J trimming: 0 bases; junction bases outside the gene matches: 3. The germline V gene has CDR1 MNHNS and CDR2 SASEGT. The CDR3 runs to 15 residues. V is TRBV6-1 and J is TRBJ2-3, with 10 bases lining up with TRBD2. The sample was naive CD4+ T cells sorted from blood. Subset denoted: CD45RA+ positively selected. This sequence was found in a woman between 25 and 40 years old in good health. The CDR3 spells CASRGLATSTDTQYF. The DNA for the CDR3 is TGTGCCAGCAGGGGACTAGCGACGAGCACAGATACGCAGTATTTT.